This T cell receptor beta chain is drawn from a study of PD-1 blockade in classical Hodgkin lymphoma. General study points: Compared with healthy donors, newly diagnosed patients reportedly showed lower baseline TCR diversity.

Documented time point: cycle 4 day 1 (C4D1), after about 6 weeks of nivolumab. Patients all relapsed after autologous stem cell transplantation, and there was variation in brentuximab vedotin exposure. Negative magnetic selection isolated CD4+ T cells from thawed PBMCs. Germline values: CDR1 KGHSH, CDR2 LQKENI. The V and J ends lost 3 bases and 7 bases respectively, with 13 bases between them. This CDR3 spans 15 amino acids. As to this clone: Its specificity is unknown.

Produced via immunoSEQ multiplex PCR; TCRdb's table is partial and in-frame only. Of tens of thousands of clones detected, roughly 76% appear once; the ten largest clones hold about 3%. This chain connects TRBV18 to TRBJ1-6; tentative D call: TRBD1 (6 bases). The clonotype originates from a human donor with classical Hodgkin lymphoma. This specimen consisted of CD4+ T cells from blood, obtained before the fourth cycle of nivolumab. CDR3 protein: CASSPSTGWNSPLHF. In DNA form, the CDR3 reads TGTGCCAGCTCACCCTCGACAGGTTGGAATTCACCCCTCCACTTT.